This passage covers 31 T cell receptor beta chains from one sample sequenced in a study of cytomegalovirus exposure and HLA in healthy donors. PCR employed 60 Vbeta and 13 Jbeta primers. Clones were sequenced by immunoSEQ multiplex PCR, and TCRdb holds only the in-frame ones, with some missing. The sample has roughly 160,000 clones; approximately 80% are singletons. The sequenced material came from PBMCs. All receptors come from a woman in her fifties or sixties in good health and CMV-seronegative.

The V gene is TRBV5-4, the J gene TRBJ1-1, with D hard to call. V gave up 1 base and J gave up 1 base, with 11 bases separating them. This CDR3 contains 15 residues. Germline loops: CDR1 SGHNT, CDR2 YYREEE (reference sequence). CDR3 sequence reads: CASSLKRSGNTEAFF. For the CDR3, the DNA is TGTGCCAGCAGCTTGAAACGGTCGGGGAACACTGAAGCTTTCTTT.

The chain carries TRBV18 and TRBJ1-1; unclear D gene. The CDR3 is 15 amino acids. V lost 2 bases, J lost 2 bases, and 12 bases lay in between. In germline, CDR1 is KGHSH, CDR2 LQKENI. DNA of the CDR3: TGTGCCAGCTCACCAATGATCCAAGCTAACACTGAAGCTTTCTTT. Encoded protein: CASSPMIQANTEAFF.

The genes are TRBV6-5 and TRBJ1-6, with 8 positions matching TRBD1. There are 14 residues in the CDR3. J was trimmed by 7 bases and V by 6 bases; bases with no gene match: 5. Germline CDR1 and CDR2: MNHEY and SVGAGI. CDR3 region: CASRTGVGNSPLHF. In DNA form, the CDR3 reads TGTGCCAGCAGGACAGGGGTTGGCAATTCACCCCTCCACTTT.

The gene calls are TRBV30 and TRBJ1-2, with TRBD1 matching 9 bases. This CDR3 is 13 amino acids long. Looked up from germline, CDR1 is GTSNPN and CDR2 is SVGIG (reference sequence). J gave up 4 bases and V 8 bases, and 8 bases lay outside the gene matches. The CDR3 nucleotides read TGTGCCCGGAAAGGACAGGGGTCCTATGGCTACACCTTC. As protein: CARKGQGSYGYTF.

The rearrangement joins TRBV7-2 to TRBJ2-5; 13 nucleotides line up with TRBD2. Trimming took 7 bases from V and 2 from J; bases not matched to a gene: 13. The CDR3 spans 18 residues. Germline CDR1 reads SGHTA; CDR2 reads FQGNSA. The CDR3 DNA reads as TGTGCCAGCACCGAAACTCGGGGACTAGCGGGGCTACAAGAGACCCAGTACTTC. Encoded protein: CASTETRGLAGLQETQYF.

The rearrangement joins TRBV7-9 to TRBJ2-7; D is perhaps TRBD1 (6 bases). The CDR3 totals 15 residues. CDR1 and CDR2 from the germline V gene are SEHNR and FQNEAQ (reference sequence). V was pared by 5 bases and J by 0 bases, with 14 bases between. The chain's CDR3 is CASSRPGTSSYEQYF. The DNA for the CDR3 is TGTGCCAGCAGCCGACCCGGGACAAGCTCCTACGAGCAGTACTTC.

This clone was observed a single time. This chain uses TRBV7-2 with TRBJ2-1; 7 nucleotides align to TRBD1. The germline gives CDR1 SGHTA, CDR2 FQGNSA. V lost 5 bases and J lost 1; bases outside the gene matches: 5. The CDR3 runs 15 residues. CDR3 sequence: CASSPDRVSYNEQFF. The CDR3 DNA reads as TGTGCCAGCAGCCCTGACAGGGTGTCCTACAATGAGCAGTTCTTC.

The chain recombines TRBV5-6 with TRBJ2-3; 7 bases map to TRBD2. V was clipped by 6 bases and J by 5 bases; unmatched bases: 6. CDR1 SGHDT and CDR2 YYEEEE come from the germline V gene. This CDR3 spans 13 amino acids. CDR3 residues: CASTLTSLDTQYF. DNA for the CDR3: TGTGCCAGCACCCTGACTAGCTTAGATACGCAGTATTTT.

The CDR3, as DNA: TGTGCCAGCAACTCGAATACCGAGAACACCGGGGAGCTGTTTTTT. It translates to CASNSNTENTGELFF. The chain couples TRBV6-1 to TRBJ2-2, with D uncertain. Germline V gene sequence: CDR1 MNHNS, CDR2 SASEGT. The V end lost 7 bases, the J end lost 1 base, and 13 bases lay between the germline ends. The CDR3 is made up of 15 amino acids.

This clone was seen more than once but under ten times. The chain has TRBV7-3 and TRBJ2-7, with D tentatively TRBD2 (6 bases). The CDR3 contains 16 residues. Looked up from germline, CDR1 is SGHTA and CDR2 is FQGTGA. Deletions cut 0 bases from V and 2 bases from J, with 14 bases between. In DNA form, the CDR3 reads TGTGCCAGCAGCTTAACCGGGACGGGGGTGGCCTACGAGCAGTACTTC. It codes for CASSLTGTGVAYEQYF.

The rearrangement links TRBV2 to TRBJ1-2; a possible D gene is TRBD1 (6 bases). CDR1 is SNHLY, CDR2 FYNNEI, per germline. Trimming shortened V by 6 bases and J by 6 bases, and 17 bases separated the two germline ends. The CDR3 is 14 residues long. In DNA, the CDR3 is TGTGCCAGCAGCTCCCGGGGAGGGGGACATGGCTACACCTTC. Protein sequence: CASSSRGGGHGYTF.

In its sample, this clone was seen once. This chain joins TRBV9 and TRBJ2-3; TRBD2 agrees at 9 bases. Germline V gives CDR1 SGDLS, CDR2 YYNGEE. The CDR3 has 16 residues. Trimming at V came to 0 bases and at J to 4 bases, leaving 6 bases not matched to a gene. The CDR3 region has the DNA TGTGCCAGCAGCGTAGTAGTAGCGGGGGATGCAGATACGCAGTATTTT. Translating gives CASSVVVAGDADTQYF.

There are a few counts of this clone. This chain connects TRBV7-2 to TRBJ2-1; TRBD2 agrees at 12 bases. The CDR3 extends over 16 amino acids. Per the germline V gene, CDR1 is SGHTA and CDR2 is FQGNSA. V shed 1 base, J shed 8 bases, and the junction held 6 bases outside the gene matches. CDR3 in amino acids: CASSLGPSGGAYEQFF. CDR3 nucleotides: TGTGCCAGCAGCTTAGGACCTAGCGGGGGGGCCTATGAGCAGTTCTTC.

The rearrangement joins TRBV7-2 to TRBJ2-5; 8 nucleotides agree with TRBD2. TRBJ2-7 explains the end of the DNA better; the J call may be wrong. The germline gives CDR1 SGHTA, CDR2 FQGNSA. This CDR3 is 14 amino acids long. Here the CDR3 DNA reads TGTGCCAGCAGCTCCAGCGGGAGTACTTACGAGCAGTACTTC. It specifies CASSSSGSTYEQYF.

The rearrangement uses TRBV9 and TRBJ2-7, with D maybe TRBD2 (6 bases). Germline V lookup: CDR1 SGDLS, CDR2 YYNGEE. The CDR3 totals 14 residues. Trimming left V 4 bases short and J 7 bases short, with 18 bases between. CDR3 region: CASSPTSSGREQYF. In nucleotides, the CDR3 is TGTGCCAGCAGCCCCACTAGCTCGGGACGGGAGCAGTACTTC. Variable domain in full (rest from reference TRBV9 and TRBJ2-7): DSGVTQTPKHLITATGQRVTLRCSPRSGDLSVYWYQQSLDQGLQFLIQYYNGEERAKGNILERFSAQQFPDLHSELNLSSLELGDSALYFCASSPTSSGREQYFGPGTRLTVT.

The V and J genes are TRBV23-1 and TRBJ1-1, with 8 positions matching TRBD1. TRBV23-1 carries the ORF label, with uncertain function. V trimming: 6 bases; J trimming: 2 bases; junction bases outside the gene matches: 8. This CDR3 has 15 residues. In DNA form, the CDR3 reads TGCGCCAGCAGGTGGACAGGGACTCTAAACACTGAAGCTTTCTTT. As protein: CASRWTGTLNTEAFF.

This rearrangement joins TRBV16 to TRBJ1-1; 7 bases are shared with TRBD1. This CDR3 has 17 amino acids. V lost 4 bases, J lost 6 bases, and 17 bases stayed unmatched. Germline V lookup: CDR1 KGHSY, CDR2 FQNENV. The DNA for the CDR3 is TGTGCCAGCAGCCCCCTCCCTCCGACAGGGAAACCGCCTGAAGCTTTCTTT. Translation: CASSPLPPTGKPPEAFF.

This chain joins TRBV19 and TRBJ1-1, with TRBD1 identical over 7 bases. Unmatched junction bases numbered 4, after V lost 6 bases and J lost 6 bases. The CDR3 is 12 amino acids. CDR1 LNHDA and CDR2 SQIVND come from the germline V gene (reference sequence). CDR3 sequence reads: CASRGDSPEAFF. The CDR3 DNA follows: TGTGCCAGTAGGGGGGACAGCCCTGAAGCTTTCTTT.

V is TRBV5-1 and J is TRBJ2-3; 7 bases fit TRBD2. Unmatched junction bases numbered 10, after V lost 8 bases and J lost 1 base. The CDR3 has 15 residues. Germline-derived CDR1 and CDR2 are SGHRS and YFSETQ. CDR3 nucleotide sequence: TGCGCCAGTTACTTAATAAGCGGGGGCACAGATACGCAGTATTTT. Its translation is CASYLISGGTDTQYF.

V usage is TRBV19 and J usage is TRBJ2-7, with D possibly TRBD2 on 6 matching bases. Trimming took off 4 bases at V and 4 bases at J, with 20 bases between the two ends. The CDR3 has 16 residues. The germline gives CDR1 LNHDA, CDR2 SQIVND (reference sequence). The CDR3 loop is CASSTRHGGDLYEQYF. CDR3 sequence (DNA): TGTGCCAGTAGTACGAGGCACGGCGGGGACTTGTACGAGCAGTACTTC. Full variable domain (remainder filled in from reference TRBV19 and TRBJ2-7): DGGITQSPKYLFRKEGQNVTLSCEQNLNHDAMYWYRQDPGQGLRLIYYSQIVNDFQKGDIAEGYSVSREKKESFPLTVTSAQKNPTAFYLCASSTRHGGDLYEQYFGPGTRLTVT.

This chain connects TRBV7-9 to TRBJ1-2, with D possibly being TRBD1 (5 bases). Germline V CDR1 and CDR2: SEHNR, FQNEAQ (reference sequence). V lost 1 base, J lost 3 bases, and 9 bases lay in between. The CDR3 covers 14 residues. CDR3 residues: CASSLGSGHYGYTF. For the CDR3, the DNA is TGTGCCAGCAGCTTAGGATCAGGGCACTATGGCTACACCTTC. Full variable domain (outside the CDR3, taken from reference TRBV7-9 and TRBJ1-2): DTGVSQNPRHKITKRGQNVTFRCDPISEHNRLYWYRQTLGQGPEFLTYFQNEAQLEKSRLLSDRFSAERPKGSFSTLEIQRTEQGDSAMYLCASSLGSGHYGYTFGSGTRLTVV.

The chain links TRBV28 to TRBJ2-6; D gene unclear. This CDR3 contains 15 residues. In germline, CDR1 is MDHEN, CDR2 SYDVKM. Trimming cost V 5 bases and J 2 bases, with 10 bases left between them. The CDR3 spells CASSTPRAGANVLTF. In DNA, the CDR3 is TGTGCCAGCAGTACACCCCGTGCTGGGGCCAACGTCCTGACTTTC.

Written as DNA, the CDR3 is TGCAGCGCCAGACAGGGGTACGGGGAGCAGTACTTC. Its protein product is CSARQGYGEQYF. This chain connects TRBV29-1 to TRBJ2-7; 8 bases are a match to TRBD1. Germline CDR1 SQVTM, CDR2 ANQGSEA. The CDR3 consists of 12 residues. J was trimmed by 7 bases and V by 7 bases; bases with no gene match: 9.

The chain has TRBV6-5 and TRBJ1-4, with D tentatively TRBD1 (6 bases). Trimming removed 6 bases at V and 10 bases at J, with 18 bases between. CDR1 is MNHEY and CDR2 is SVGAGI in the germline V gene. The CDR3 sequence is 14 residues long. The CDR3 region has the DNA TGTGCCAGCAGACAACAGGGTAGTACTGGAAAACTGTTTTTT. It codes for CASRQQGSTGKLFF.

The chain joins TRBV27 to TRBJ1-2, with D possibly TRBD1 on 5 matching bases. With 0 bases removed from V and 6 bases from J, the gap between germline ends came to 14 bases. There are 15 residues in the CDR3. Germline V lookup: CDR1 MNHEY, CDR2 SMNVEV (reference sequence). The CDR3 protein is CASSLSGGGRNGYTF. CDR3 nucleotide sequence: TGTGCCAGCAGTTTATCGGGGGGAGGGAGAAATGGCTACACCTTC.

The chain carries TRBV28 and TRBJ1-2; D perhaps matches TRBD1 (5 bases). V was cut by 3 bases and J by 5 bases, with 7 bases left in between. The CDR3 is 12 amino acids. Germline lookup yields CDR1 MDHEN and CDR2 SYDVKM. This CDR3 is CASSFKGYGYTF. Written as DNA, the CDR3 is TGTGCCAGCAGTTTCAAGGGGTATGGCTACACCTTC.

V is TRBV29-1 and J is TRBJ2-1; D is possibly TRBD1 (5 bases). The germline gives CDR1 SQVTM, CDR2 ANQGSEA. Trimming took 7 bases from V and 6 from J, leaving 22 bases between them. The CDR3 contains 15 residues. The DNA for the CDR3 is TGCAGCGGGGATGGGGTGGGGCATGGCCTCAATGAGCAGTTCTTC. Translation: CSGDGVGHGLNEQFF.

The chain has TRBV7-9 and TRBJ2-5; 9 bases fit TRBD1. The V gene end was trimmed by 4 bases and the J gene end by 4 bases; junction bases not matched to a gene: 4. Per the germline V gene, CDR1 is SEHNR and CDR2 is FQNEAQ (reference sequence). CDR3 length: 14 residues. CDR3 in DNA: TGTGCCAGCAGCTACTACAGGGGGCCAGAGACCCAGTACTTC. The encoded protein is CASSYYRGPETQYF. The full variable domain, in which reference TRBV7-9 and TRBJ2-5 provide the parts outside the CDR3, is DTGVSQNPRHKITKRGQNVTFRCDPISEHNRLYWYRQTLGQGPEFLTYFQNEAQLEKSRLLSDRFSAERPKGSFSTLEIQRTEQGDSAMYLCASSYYRGPETQYFGPGTRLLVL.

The chain employs TRBV5-1 and TRBJ2-7; 8 bases are shared with TRBD2. This CDR3 spans 16 amino acids. CDR1 is SGHRS, CDR2 YFSETQ, per germline. V shed 1 base, J shed 5 bases, and the junction held 11 bases outside the gene matches. The CDR3 protein is CASSLWVSGRRDEQYF. In DNA, the CDR3 is TGCGCCAGCAGCTTGTGGGTAAGCGGGAGACGGGACGAGCAGTACTTC.

On this clone: The same CDR3 arises from other DNA sequences in this sample as well. The V gene is TRBV2, the J gene TRBJ2-7, with 7 bases lining up with TRBD1. The CDR3 covers 14 residues. Per germline, CDR1 SNHLY and CDR2 FYNNEI. The junction had 6 bases not matched to a gene; V was cut back by 4 bases and J by 3 bases. CDR3 bases: TGTGCCAGCAGTGGAATAGGGACAGTCTACGAGCAGTACTTC. Its protein product is CASSGIGTVYEQYF.

J is TRBJ2-3 and V is TRBV19, with D possibly matching TRBD1 (5 bases). Germline CDR1 and CDR2: LNHDA and SQIVND (reference sequence). The CDR3 length is 15 residues. V was pared by 8 bases and J by 6 bases, with 21 bases between. The CDR3 is CASASEGAGLDTQYF. DNA of the CDR3: TGTGCCAGTGCAAGTGAAGGGGCAGGTCTGGATACGCAGTATTTT. The whole variable domain, filled in from reference TRBV19 and TRBJ2-3, reads DGGITQSPKYLFRKEGQNVTLSCEQNLNHDAMYWYRQDPGQGLRLIYYSQIVNDFQKGDIAEGYSVSREKKESFPLTVTSAQKNPTAFYLCASASEGAGLDTQYFGPGTRLTVL.